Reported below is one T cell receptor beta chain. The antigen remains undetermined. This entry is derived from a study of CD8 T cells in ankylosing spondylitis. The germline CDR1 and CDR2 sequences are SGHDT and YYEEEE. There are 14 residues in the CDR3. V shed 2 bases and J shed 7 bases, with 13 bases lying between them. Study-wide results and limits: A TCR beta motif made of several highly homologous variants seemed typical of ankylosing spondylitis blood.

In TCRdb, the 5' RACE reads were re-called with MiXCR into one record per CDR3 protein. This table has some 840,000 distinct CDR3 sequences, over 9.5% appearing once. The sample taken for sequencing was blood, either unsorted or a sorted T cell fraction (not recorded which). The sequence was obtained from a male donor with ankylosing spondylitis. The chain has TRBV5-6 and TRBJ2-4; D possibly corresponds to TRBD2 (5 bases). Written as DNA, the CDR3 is TGTGCCAGCAGCTTCGTGGCCACGGGGAACATTCAGTACTTC. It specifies CASSFVATGNIQYF.